This T cell receptor (beta chain) was captured by sequencing in a study of blood T cell repertoires in COVID-19. Study details: Acute and convalescent COVID-19 specimens originated in the United States, Italy and Spain. PBMCs, B-cell-depleted T cells, or T cells provided the cDNA or gDNA that made up the material.

The V gene's germline CDR1 is MGHDK and CDR2 SYGVNS. This CDR3 spans 15 amino acids. V was trimmed by 2 bases and J by 3 bases, leaving 13 bases between them. In the original workflow: Estimated nucleated cell counts came from reference gene primer amplification. Some clones are missing from TCRdb's copy, which holds only in-frame ones; the method was immunoSEQ multiplex PCR. That table supplies the V and J calls and clone size; D and trimming were determined from the DNA. The sample includes approximately 37,000 clones, approximately 89% of them seen just once. This receptor was taken from a woman aged 65 to 85 with acute or convalescent COVID-19. The sample taken for sequencing was peripheral blood. The rearrangement links TRBV25-1 to TRBJ1-1, with D perhaps matching TRBD1 (6 bases). The CDR3 DNA follows: TGTGCCAGCAGTGAACAGGGACAAATAGACACTGAAGCTTTCTTT. Residues: CASSEQGQIDTEAFF.